This T cell receptor (beta chain) was documented in a study of blood T cell repertoires in COVID-19. Study-level information: COVID-19 samples from acute and convalescent phases originated in the United States, Italy and Spain. Sources were T cells, B-cell-depleted T cells, or PBMCs; the material itself was cDNA or gDNA.

Per the study methods: By means of reference gene primer amplification, nucleated cell counts were estimated. The repertoire was sequenced with immunoSEQ multiplex PCR; TCRdb's copy has only in-frame clones and lacks some. That table supplies the V and J calls and clone size; D and trimming were determined from the DNA. The sample includes fewer than 250,000 clones, approximately 83% of them seen just once. The CDR3 loop spans 11 amino acids. Germline assignment: CDR1 WSHSY and CDR2 SAAADI. Trimming took 6 bases from V and 8 from J, leaving 10 bases between them. Ages ranged from about 18 to 90 years, with residence in about two dozen US areas.

The chain recombines TRBV10-2 with TRBJ1-1; the D is unclear. This sequence was found in a woman between 45 and 65 years old who had been exposed to COVID-19. What was sequenced was PBMCs or T cells enriched from blood (not recorded which). The CDR3 is CASREIGEAFF. The CDR3 DNA follows: TGCGCCAGCAGGGAGATCGGGGAAGCTTTCTTT.